This is a list of T cell receptor beta chains from one sample in a study of cytotoxic CD8 clonotypes in ibrutinib-treated CLL. Only in-frame clones appear in the TCRdb table, and some are missing; sequencing was by immunoSEQ multiplex PCR. This table has 150,000 to 200,000 clones, around nine tenths appearing once. The sample in question was PBMCs, obtained at disease progression, from a patient treated with ibrutinib. These receptors were taken from a human donor with chronic lymphocytic leukemia. CDR3s include the opening cysteine and the closing phenylalanine or tryptophan. The order of the fields is D gene, J gene, V gene, clone size, CDR3 length, CDR3 DNA, CDR3 protein. D genes are given only for firm matches. For some rows the clone size is stated as once, few or many, or as a class when expanded; others skip it.

TRBD2 | TRBJ2-1 | TRBV14 | - | 15 | TGTGCCAGCAGCCTACAGCCGGGAGGGTGGGGTGAGCAGTTCTTC | CASSLQPGGWGEQFF
- | TRBJ2-7 | TRBV25-1 | - | 11 | TGTGCCAGCAGTATATCCTACGAGCAGTACTTC | CASSISYEQYF
- | TRBJ2-2 | TRBV4-3 | - | 14 | TGCGCCAGCAGCCAACAGGGTCCCCGCGGGGAGCTGTTTTTT | CASSQQGPRGELFF
- | TRBJ2-2 | TRBV27 | - | 17 | TGTGCCAGCAGTTTAACCACCGAGCCCGGGGACTCCGGGGAGCTGTTTTTT | CASSLTTEPGDSGELFF
- | TRBJ2-5 | TRBV29-1 | - | 15 | TGCAGCGTGGGTGGGGGAGGAGGACACCAAGAGACCCAGTACTTC | CSVGGGGGHQETQYF
- | TRBJ1-2 | TRBV5-8 | - | 14 | TGTGCCAGCAGCTTGGGGGCAGCCTTCTATGGCTACACCTTC | CASSLGAAFYGYTF
- | TRBJ2-6 | TRBV2 | - | 12 | TGTGCTAGTATCTCTGGGGCCAACGTCCTGACTTTC | CASISGANVLTF
- | TRBJ1-1 | TRBV19 | - | 10 | TGTGCCAGCTTCTCCCTGGGAGCTTTCTTT | CASFSLGAFF
- | TRBJ2-2 | TRBV5-4 | - | 16 | TGTGCCAGCAGCTCGGGGTGGCAGAGGAACACCGGGGAGCTGTTTTTT | CASSSGWQRNTGELFF
- | TRBJ1-1 | TRBV6-5 | few | 13 | TGTGCCAGCAGTTCCCCCTTGGACACTGAAGCTTTCTTT | CASSSPLDTEAFF
- | TRBJ1-1 | TRBV5-8 | - | 15 | TGTGCCAGCAGACGGGGGGGACGGCTGAACACTGAAGCTTTCTTT | CASRRGGRLNTEAFF
TRBD2 | TRBJ2-7 | TRBV30 | - | 15 | TGTGCCTGGAGTAAGGGACTAGGGATTCCCTACGAGCAGTACTTC | CAWSKGLGIPYEQYF
- | TRBJ2-7 | TRBV6-6 | - | 16 | TGTGCCAGCAGTTACTCTTATGGGACCGCCAGCACAGGGCAGTACTTC | CASSYSYGTASTGQYF
- | TRBJ2-5 | TRBV6-6 | - | 13 | TGTGCCAGCTTCGGCTATAGGGGAGAGACCCAGTACTTC | CASFGYRGETQYF
TRBD1 | TRBJ1-2 | TRBV5-5 | - | 15 | TGTGCCAGCAGACGACAACCTACAGGGGGTGACGGCTACACCTTC | CASRRQPTGGDGYTF
- | TRBJ1-3 | TRBV5-1 | - | 13 | TGCGCCAGCAGCTTGGCGGGTCGAAACACCATATATTTT | CASSLAGRNTIYF
- | TRBJ2-7 | TRBV19 | - | 13 | TGTGCCAGTAGCTTGACGGATTTCTACGAGCAGTACTTC | CASSLTDFYEQYF
TRBD1 | TRBJ1-2 | TRBV9 | - | 12 | TGTGCCAGCAGCGAACAGGGGTCTGTCTACACCTTC | CASSEQGSVYTF
- | TRBJ1-3 | TRBV6-1 | - | 12 | TGTGCCAGCGATGAACCTGGAAACACCATATATTTT | CASDEPGNTIYF
TRBD1 | TRBJ2-7 | TRBV4-1 | - | 20 | TGCGCCAGCAGCCCGAGGGGTACCGGGACAGCAAACTCTAAAGGCTACGAGCAGTACTTC | CASSPRGTGTANSKGYEQYF
- | TRBJ1-1 | TRBV19 | - | 15 | TGTGCCAGTAGTCCCGGCCGGGGGGCAGGAACTGAAGCTTTCTTT | CASSPGRGAGTEAFF
TRBD1 | TRBJ2-7 | TRBV4-3 | - | 18 | TGCGCCAGCAGCCAAGACTTGACGAGGGACAGGAGCTCCTACGAGCAGTACTTC | CASSQDLTRDRSSYEQYF
- | TRBJ1-1 | TRBV5-4 | - | 16 | TGTGCCAGCAGCTCTAAAACCGGGACGGGAAACACTGAAGCTTTCTTT | CASSSKTGTGNTEAFF
- | TRBJ1-1 | TRBV11-3 | few | 12 | TGTGCCAGCAGCTTGGAAGGAGTTGAAGCTTTCTTT | CASSLEGVEAFF
- | TRBJ2-5 | TRBV18 | - | 13 | TGTGCCAGCTCAGGGGACCAAAGGGAGACCCAGTACTTC | CASSGDQRETQYF
TRBD1 | TRBJ2-2 | TRBV10-3 | once | 16 | TGTGCCATCAGTAGTACGGGACAGAATTTCACCGGGGAGCTGTTTTTT | CAISSTGQNFTGELFF
- | TRBJ2-2 | TRBV7-9 | - | 15 | TGTGCCAGCAGCTTGGGGCCGTCGAACACCGGGGAGCTGTTTTTT | CASSLGPSNTGELFF
- | TRBJ2-5 | TRBV14 | - | 11 | TGTGCCAGCAGCCTTACCGGGGACCAGTACTTC | CASSLTGDQYF
- | TRBJ2-5 | TRBV5-1 | once | 14 | TGCGCCAGCAGCTTGGGGGGAAAGCAAGAGACCCAGTACTTC | CASSLGGKQETQYF
- | TRBJ1-2 | TRBV2 | - | 13 | TGTGCCAGCAGCGTACAGGGAGCCTATGGCTACACCTTC | CASSVQGAYGYTF
- | TRBJ2-7 | TRBV11-3 | once | 11 | TGTGCCAGCAGCTTAGCCTACGAGCAGTACTTC | CASSLAYEQYF
- | TRBJ2-3 | TRBV20-1 | - | 10 | TGCAGTGCTAGCACAGATACGCAGTATTTT | CSASTDTQYF
TRBD2 | TRBJ2-7 | TRBV7-2 | - | 14 | TGTGCCAGCAGCTCGGGACTAGCGGCCTACGAGCAGTACTTC | CASSSGLAAYEQYF
- | TRBJ2-6 | TRBV6-5 | - | 15 | TGTGCCAGCAGTTACTCCTTGTCTGGGGCCAACGTCCTGACTTTC | CASSYSLSGANVLTF
TRBD2 | TRBJ2-1 | TRBV5-6 | - | 15 | TGTGCCAGCAGGGCACTAGCGGACGAGAACAATGAGCAGTTCTTC | CASRALADENNEQFF
- | TRBJ2-1 | TRBV5-1 | - | 16 | TGCGCCAGCAGCTCTGCAGGGGCCCAGTTCTACAATGAGCAGTTCTTC | CASSSAGAQFYNEQFF
TRBD1 | TRBJ1-5 | TRBV19 | - | 15 | TGTGCCAGTAGTAGGGACAGGGGGTCCCATCAGCCCCAGCATTTT | CASSRDRGSHQPQHF
TRBD2 | TRBJ2-1 | TRBV11-3 | once | 15 | TGTGCCAGCAGCTTAGGCGGGAGTTTGCACAATGAGCAGTTCTTC | CASSLGGSLHNEQFF
- | TRBJ2-5 | TRBV5-1 | - | 16 | TGCGCCAGCAGCTTCTCCCCATCTACAAACGGGGAGACCCAGTACTTC | CASSFSPSTNGETQYF
- | TRBJ1-5 | TRBV2 | once | 14 | TGTGCCAGCAATACGGGACTCAGCAATCAGCCCCAGCATTTT | CASNTGLSNQPQHF
TRBD2 | TRBJ2-4 | TRBV10-1 | - | 14 | TGCGCCAGCAGTGTTAGTAGCGGGGAAAACATTCAGTACTTC | CASSVSSGENIQYF
- | TRBJ1-1 | TRBV29-1 | - | 11 | TGCAGCGTTGAAGTGGGACCTGAAGCTTTCTTT | CSVEVGPEAFF
- | TRBJ2-1 | TRBV28 | - | 13 | TGTGCCAGCATTACCAACCAAATTGGGGAGCAGTTCTTC | CASITNQIGEQFF
TRBD2 | TRBJ2-3 | TRBV6-1 | - | 14 | TGTGCTGAGGGACTAGCGGGAGTTGTAGATACGCAGTATTTT | CAEGLAGVVDTQYF
- | TRBJ2-2 | TRBV2 | - | 16 | TGTGCCAGCAGTGAAGCCCGGCAAAGAAACACCGGGGAGCTGTTTTTT | CASSEARQRNTGELFF
- | TRBJ1-1 | TRBV29-1 | - | 11 | TGCAGTACCCACGGGGATACTGAAGCTTTCTTT | CSTHGDTEAFF
- | TRBJ2-7 | TRBV4-2 | - | 14 | TGTGCCAGCAGCCAGGTAAAACAGGGAAACGAGCAGTACTTC | CASSQVKQGNEQYF
TRBD2 | TRBJ2-5 | TRBV9 | - | 18 | TGTGCCAGCAGCGTAGCCGGTCGGGGCGGGAGGGCCGGAAAGACCCAGTACTTC | CASSVAGRGGRAGKTQYF
- | TRBJ1-1 | TRBV5-1 | - | 15 | TGCGCCAGCAGCCGTACAGGGCTTAGGAACACTGAAGCTTTCTTT | CASSRTGLRNTEAFF